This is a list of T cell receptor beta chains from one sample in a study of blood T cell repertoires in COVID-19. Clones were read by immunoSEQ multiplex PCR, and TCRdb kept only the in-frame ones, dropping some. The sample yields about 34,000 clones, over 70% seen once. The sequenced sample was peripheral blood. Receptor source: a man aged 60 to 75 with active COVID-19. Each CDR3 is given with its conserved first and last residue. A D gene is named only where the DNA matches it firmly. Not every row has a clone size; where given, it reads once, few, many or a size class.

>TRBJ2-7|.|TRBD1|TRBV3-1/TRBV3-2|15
CASSLRDRAVYEQYF
TGTGCCAGCAGTCTACGGGACAGGGCGGTCTACGAGCAGTACTTC
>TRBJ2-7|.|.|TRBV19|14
CASRRQSSSYEQYF
TGTGCCAGTAGAAGACAGAGCTCCTCGTACGAGCAGTACTTC
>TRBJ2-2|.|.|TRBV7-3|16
CASSLASGAGTGELFF
TGTGCCAGCAGCTTAGCATCAGGGGCTGGCACCGGGGAGCTGTTTTTT
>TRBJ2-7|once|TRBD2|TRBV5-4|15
CASSILLAGGYEQYF
TGTGCCAGCAGCATTCTTCTAGCGGGAGGGTACGAGCAGTACTTC
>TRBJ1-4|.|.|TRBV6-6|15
CASSYSGRDNEKLFF
TGTGCCAGCAGTTACTCTGGCAGGGATAATGAAAAACTGTTTTTT
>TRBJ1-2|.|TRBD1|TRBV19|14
CASSRTGGAYGYTF
TGTGCCAGTAGCAGGACAGGGGGCGCCTATGGCTACACCTTC
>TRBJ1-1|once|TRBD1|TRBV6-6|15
CASSSRGTGNTEAFF
TGTGCCAGCAGTTCACGTGGGACAGGGAACACTGAAGCTTTCTTT
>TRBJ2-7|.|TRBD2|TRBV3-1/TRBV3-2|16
CASSPRLAGTTYEQYF
TGTGCCAGCAGCCCCCGGCTAGCGGGAACGACCTACGAGCAGTACTTC
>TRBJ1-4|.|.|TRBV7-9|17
CASSLGARGALGEKLFF
TGTGCCAGCAGCTTAGGAGCCAGGGGTGCATTGGGGGAAAAACTGTTTTTT
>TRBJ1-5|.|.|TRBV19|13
CASRIQGGQPQHF
TGTGCCAGTAGGATACAAGGCGGTCAGCCCCAGCATTTT
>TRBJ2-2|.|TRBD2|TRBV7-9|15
CAGERTSGNTGELFF
TGTGCCGGCGAACGGACTAGCGGAAACACCGGGGAGCTGTTTTTT
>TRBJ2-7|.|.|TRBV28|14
CASSLRGGTPEQYF
TGTGCCAGCAGTTTAAGGGGCGGGACTCCCGAGCAGTACTTC
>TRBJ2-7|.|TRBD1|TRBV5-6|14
CASSWRQGRYEQYF
TGTGCCAGCAGCTGGAGACAGGGGAGGTACGAGCAGTACTTC
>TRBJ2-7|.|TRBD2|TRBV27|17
CASSKKLAGGPGYEQYF
TGTGCCAGCTCCAAGAAGCTAGCGGGAGGTCCGGGGTACGAGCAGTACTTC
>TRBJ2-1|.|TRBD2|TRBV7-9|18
CASTLSNEAGVKYNEQFF
TGTGCCAGCACCTTATCGAACGAAGCGGGAGTAAAGTATAATGAGCAGTTCTTC
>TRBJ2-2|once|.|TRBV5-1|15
CASSLLAGETGELFF
TGCGCCAGCAGCTTGTTGGCAGGGGAGACCGGGGAGCTGTTTTTT
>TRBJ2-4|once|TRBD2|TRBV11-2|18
CASSSNPQGGRAADIQYF
TGTGCCAGCAGCTCCAATCCCCAGGGCGGGAGGGCGGCGGACATTCAGTACTTC
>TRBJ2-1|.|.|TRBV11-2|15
CASSNNRAPNNEQFF
TGTGCCAGCAGCAACAACAGGGCCCCTAACAATGAGCAGTTCTTC
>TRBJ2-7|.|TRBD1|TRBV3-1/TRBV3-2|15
CASSQKGALSYEQYF
TGTGCCAGCAGCCAAAAGGGGGCGCTCTCCTACGAGCAGTACTTC
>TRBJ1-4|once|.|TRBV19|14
CASSDGQPNEKLFF
TGTGCCAGTAGCGACGGACAGCCGAATGAAAAACTGTTTTTT
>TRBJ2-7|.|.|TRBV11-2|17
CASSLDRGTGLSYEQYF
TGTGCCAGCAGCTTAGATCGGGGTACAGGACTATCCTACGAGCAGTACTTC
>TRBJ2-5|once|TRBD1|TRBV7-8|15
CASSFRKGAGETQYF
TGTGCCAGCAGCTTCAGGAAGGGGGCGGGAGAGACCCAGTACTTC
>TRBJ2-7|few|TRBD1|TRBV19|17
CASSIVGAGQGAYEQYF
TGTGCCAGTAGTATAGTGGGGGCCGGACAGGGGGCCTACGAGCAGTACTTC
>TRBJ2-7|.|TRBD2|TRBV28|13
CASREGTSLRQYF
TGTGCCAGCAGGGAGGGGACTAGTCTACGGCAGTACTTC